This note documents a single T cell receptor beta chain sequence. This clone was found once. There is no known antigen for this receptor. No quality values exist for individual bases; no much larger clone is one base distant. This entry comes from a study of cytomegalovirus exposure and HLA in healthy donors (dated 2017 in TCRdb). Describing the broader study: According to a later analysis, the approximately 120 validation repertoires were produced on the same platform as the roughly 600 repertoires of the first cohort. The study combined high-throughput TCR immunosequencing, statistical association of individual TCRs with disease status, and machine learning to predict cytomegalovirus infection status. The aim of the study was to test whether cataloging public T cell receptors could identify signatures of past pathogen exposure. In addition to the first cohort of approximately 650 subjects, a separate validation cohort of around 110 different subjects was used.

Reading from cysteine to phenylalanine, the CDR3 counts 16 amino acids. Only the CDR3 part of the read is kept: 48 bases, read in frame from the first base. V is cut back by 5 bases and J by 2 bases, with 9 bases in the junction unmatched. Based on the germline V gene, the CDR1 and CDR2 sequences are SGHTA and FQGNSA. Library creation used the immunoSEQ multiplex PCR assay. The authors processed their data as follows. A statistical classification framework was built for diagnosing cytomegalovirus status from the catalog of TCR beta chain sequences. TCRdb limited this immuneACCESS table to in-frame rearrangements with V and J called. A share of clones is missing; checked studies link under half to unresolved V genes, and the rest is unexplained. The D gene and trimming were derived from the DNA, and the V and J assignments and clone size from that table. The sample profile shows tens of thousands of clones; approximately 92% of them were found once. 1.1% of the sample belongs to the ten largest clones.

What the research found in general, with its limitations: The authors suggested that the approach could potentially be extended to other disease states and immunological phenotypes. A later analysis lacked HLA typing for the validation cohort, so it scored co-occurrence in that cohort across all 110 or so repertoires. In vitro tests confirmed that three of the cytomegalovirus-associated TCR beta chains recognize cytomegalovirus antigens. Most TCR sequences were seen in very few donors, while some public TCRs were found in many individuals. The study listed 150 to 200 TCR beta chains as associated with cytomegalovirus. Cytomegalovirus status was reported to be diagnosed by the classifier with high specificity and sensitivity in both the original and validation cohorts. Of the cluster scores, about 94% were above 0 in a later analysis, which found that TCRs clustered in the first cohort also tended to co-occur in the 95 to 150 validation repertoires.

Separate from the roughly 650-subject first cohort, the validation cohort of 95 to 150 subjects was the group to which the donors belonged. Sequenced input: PBMCs. This TCR was sampled from a man aged 18 to 29 in good health and CMV-seronegative. This chain is built from TRBV7-2 and TRBJ2-7; the central 10 bases match TRBD2. The bases read TGTGCCAGCAGCCCGGCGACTAGCGGGTCGACCTACGAGCAGTACTTC. It specifies CASSPATSGSTYEQYF.